This record looks at one T cell receptor beta chain sequence and its context. As yet, its antigen is unknown. V was trimmed by 2 bases and J by 3 bases, leaving 7 bases between them. CDR3 size: 13 residues. Germline CDR1 is SGHDN and CDR2 is FVKESK. This sample was included in a study of T cell repertoires in ileal Crohn's disease. About the study: Postoperative therapy was given to about half: around 12 thiopurines, roughly 20 anti-TNF agents. Study-wide results and caveats: All patients with clonality above 26.8% had endoscopic recurrence. Mucosal expansions were suggested to be mainly CD8 T cells.

Time point here: neoterminal ileum biopsy at postoperative endoscopy, about 6 months after surgery. Patients were adults with ileal or ileocolonic Crohn's disease needing resection. Repertoires were generated with immunoSEQ multiplex PCR, while TCRdb's copy carries only in-frame clones and drops some. This sample yields more than 60,000 clones, of which approximately 91% are seen a single time; roughly 2% belongs to the top ten. The V and J genes are TRBV14 and TRBJ1-1; no reliable D call. The sequence derives from an adult with Crohn's disease. Sequenced material: ileal tissue. This CDR3 is CASSQWRDTEAFF. CDR3 sequence (DNA): TGTGCCAGCAGCCAATGGAGGGACACTGAAGCTTTCTTT.